The source of this TCR beta chain is a study of blood T cell repertoires in COVID-19. The CDR3 consists of 13 residues. Germline assignment: CDR1 MDHEN and CDR2 SYDVKM. V was shortened by 4 bases and J by 11 bases, with 15 bases between the two germline ends. Sequenced by immunoSEQ multiplex PCR; TCRdb stores in-frame clones only, minus some. The sample carries some 460,000 clones, roughly 87% recorded once. Living in under 30 US areas, the participants were between roughly 18 and 89 years of age. Sequencing input: PBMCs or T cells enriched from blood (not recorded which). This sequence was found in a woman aged 18-35 years who had recovered from COVID-19. The rearrangement joins TRBV28 to TRBJ1-3; the D is unclear. The CDR3 DNA reads as TGTGCCAGCAGTTCTCCGACCCGGGGAGCCATATATTTT. Translation gives CASSSPTRGAIYF. Full variable domain (rest looked up from reference TRBV28 and TRBJ1-3): DVKVTQSSRYLVKRTGEKVFLECVQDMDHENMFWYRQDPGLGLRLIYFSYDVKMKEKGDIPEGYSVSREKKERFSLILESASTNQTSMYLCASSSPTRGAIYFGEGSWLTVV.